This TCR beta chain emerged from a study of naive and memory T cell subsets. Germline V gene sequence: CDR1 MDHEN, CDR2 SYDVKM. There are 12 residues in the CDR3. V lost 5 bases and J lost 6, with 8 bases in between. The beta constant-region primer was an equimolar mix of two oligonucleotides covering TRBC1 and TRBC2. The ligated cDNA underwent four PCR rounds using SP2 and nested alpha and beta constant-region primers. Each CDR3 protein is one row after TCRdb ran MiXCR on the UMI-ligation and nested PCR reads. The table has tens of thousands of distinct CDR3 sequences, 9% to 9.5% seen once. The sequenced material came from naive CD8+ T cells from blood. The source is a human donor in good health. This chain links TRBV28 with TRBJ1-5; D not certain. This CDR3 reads CASSTNSQPQHF. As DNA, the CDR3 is TGTGCCAGCAGTACAAACAGTCAGCCCCAGCATTTT.